This T cell receptor beta chain appears in the sequencing data of a study of T-cell reconstitution after alpha-beta-depleted transplantation in children. Library preparation (for TCRbeta) was performed with unique molecular identifiers. TCRdb fed the PCR reads into MiXCR, producing one record per CDR3 protein. This sample yields about 540,000 distinct CDR3 sequences, of which approximately 30% are seen a single time; approximately 33% belongs to the top ten. The CDR3 is 22 amino acids. In germline, CDR1 is SGHAT, CDR2 FQDESV (reference sequence). Notes on this clonotype: The target antigen is unknown. An end of the junction differs from the germline gene, which may be a read error.

Whole-study findings and limits: Reportedly, only several hundred clones from non-depleted graft cells drove alpha-beta T-cell counts at about two months. T cells produced anew were the main source of T-cell counts and diversity one year after transplant.

The material sequenced was PBMCs, taken before TCRalphabeta/CD19-depleted stem cell transplant. The sequence derives from a boy in the first two years of life with Wiskott-Aldrich syndrome, due to receive a stem cell transplant. The rearrangement joins TRBV11-1 to TRBJ2-3, with D tentatively TRBD1 or TRBD2 (6 bases each). The CDR3 DNA is TGTGCCAGCAGCCTAGCGTGGGACATCTTCCTGGGTCCTAGCAGACGCTCAGATACGCAGTATTTT. Translation: CASSLAWDIFLGPSRRSDTQYF.